These 7 T cell receptor beta chains originate from one sample sequenced in a study of early T cells in non-severe SARS-CoV-2 infection. Each CDR3 protein is one row after TCRdb ran MiXCR on the 5' RACE reads. The table lists roughly 25,000 distinct CDR3 sequences, around 4% of them singletons. Sample: whole blood. Receptors originate from an adult who was a healthcare worker with PCR-confirmed SARS-CoV-2 infection or an uninfected control (not recorded which).

This clonotype occurred many times. The V and J genes are TRBV29-1 and TRBJ2-1; TRBD2 matches at 12 bases. This CDR3 is 14 amino acids long. V shed 6 bases, J shed 7 bases, and the junction held 7 bases outside the gene matches. Germline values: CDR1 SQVTM, CDR2 ANQGSEA. CDR3 amino acids: CSVLTSGRSNEQFF. CDR3 DNA: TGCAGCGTGCTGACTAGCGGGAGATCGAATGAGCAGTTCTTC.

V usage is TRBV5-1 and J usage is TRBJ2-5; unclear D gene. V lost 4 bases and J lost 5, with 21 bases in between. This CDR3 contains 16 residues. Germline values: CDR1 SGHRS, CDR2 YFSETQ. This CDR3 reads CASSPSAAEGRETQYF. CDR3 bases: TGCGCCAGCAGCCCTTCCGCTGCGGAAGGGCGGGAGACCCAGTACTTC.

This clonotype was detected ten times or more. The chain has TRBV4-3 and TRBJ2-7; possible D gene TRBD2, 5 bases. Germline assignment: CDR1 LGHNA and CDR2 YSLEER. The CDR3 covers 14 residues. Trimming removed 3 bases at V and 1 base at J, with 10 bases between. The CDR3 reads CASSQVLASYEQYF. The CDR3, as DNA: TGCGCCAGCAGCCAGGTTCTAGCTTCCTACGAGCAGTACTTC.

Ten or more counts support this clonotype. This chain uses TRBV20-1 with TRBJ2-1; weak D call: TRBD2 (6 bases). CDR3 length equals 11 residues. Germline V gene data show CDR1 as DFQATT and CDR2 as SNEGSKA (reference sequence). Trimming shortened V by 3 bases and J by 9 bases, and 9 bases separated the two germline ends. The DNA of the CDR3 is TGCAGTGCTAGCGGGAGCGTTGAGCAGTTCTTC. Translation: CSASGSVEQFF.

This clonotype was seen repeatedly, ten times or more. The chain couples TRBV7-9 to TRBJ2-1; D ambiguous. The CDR3 has 12 residues. V was shortened by 0 bases and J by 9 bases, with 6 bases between the two germline ends. Germline V gene lookup returns CDR1 SEHNR and CDR2 FQNEAQ (reference sequence). In nucleotides, the CDR3 is TGTGCCAGCAGCTTAGCTGGTGGTGAGCAGTTCTTC. Protein: CASSLAGGEQFF.

This clonotype was counted at least ten times. This chain joins TRBV12-3 or TRBV12-4 and TRBJ2-7; maybe TRBD2 (6 bases). Trimming took 6 bases from V and 2 from J, leaving 17 bases between them. CDR3 length: 15 amino acids. The DNA of the CDR3 is TGTGCCAGCAGGCACCCACTAGCAGGTGCCTACGAGCAGTACTTC. Its translation is CASRHPLAGAYEQYF.

This clonotype was counted at least ten times. The chain uses TRBV29-1 and TRBJ1-3; a weak D match, TRBD1 (6 bases). CDR1 and CDR2 (germline): SQVTM, ANQGSEA. Trimming pared 4 bases from V and 4 bases from J, leaving 8 bases between. This CDR3 contains 12 residues. CDR3 nucleotides: TGCAGCGTTGCAGGGGCCGGAAACACCATATATTTT. The encoded protein is CSVAGAGNTIYF.